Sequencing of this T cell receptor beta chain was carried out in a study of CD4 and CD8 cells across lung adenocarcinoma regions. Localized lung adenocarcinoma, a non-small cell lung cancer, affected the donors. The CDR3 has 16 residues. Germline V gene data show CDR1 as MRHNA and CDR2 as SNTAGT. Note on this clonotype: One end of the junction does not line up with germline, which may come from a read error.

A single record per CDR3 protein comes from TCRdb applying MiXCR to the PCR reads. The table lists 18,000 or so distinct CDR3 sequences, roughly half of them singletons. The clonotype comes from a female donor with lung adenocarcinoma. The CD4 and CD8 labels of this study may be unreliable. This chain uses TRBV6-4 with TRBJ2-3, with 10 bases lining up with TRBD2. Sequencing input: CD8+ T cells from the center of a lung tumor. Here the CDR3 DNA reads TGTGCCAGCAGTGACTCCGGGACTAGCGCCACAGACATGCAGTACTTT. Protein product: CASSDSGTSATDMQYF.